This TCR beta chain was captured in a study of T cells after posttransplantation cyclophosphamide. Study-wide results and limits: After PTCy, TRB diversity resembled that of CNI/methotrexate controls.

A marrow graft followed busulfan-fludarabine conditioning, with cyclophosphamide on days +3 and +4. The protocol was immunoSEQ multiplex PCR, while the TCRdb copy is restricted to in-frame clones and leaves out a portion. Singletons are absent from the sample, which has fewer than 2,000 clones. Trimming at V came to 4 bases and at J to 2 bases, leaving 7 bases not matched to a gene. The CDR3 length is 16 residues. Germline V lookup: CDR1 LGHNA, CDR2 YSLEER. By share, this clone ranks as medium-sized. Its matching antigen is unknown. This specimen consisted of PBMCs, obtained roughly 35 days after allogeneic stem cell transplant with posttransplant cyclophosphamide. V gene TRBV4-3 combines with J gene TRBJ2-1; 8 bases align to TRBD2. This sequence originates from a female patient between 60 and 69 years old who received an allogeneic stem cell transplant from a related donor and was CMV-positive. The graft donor may be the source of some T cells. Here the CDR3 reads CASSLTSGSPYNEQFF. CDR3 in DNA: TGCGCCAGCAGCCTCACTAGCGGCTCACCCTACAATGAGCAGTTCTTC.